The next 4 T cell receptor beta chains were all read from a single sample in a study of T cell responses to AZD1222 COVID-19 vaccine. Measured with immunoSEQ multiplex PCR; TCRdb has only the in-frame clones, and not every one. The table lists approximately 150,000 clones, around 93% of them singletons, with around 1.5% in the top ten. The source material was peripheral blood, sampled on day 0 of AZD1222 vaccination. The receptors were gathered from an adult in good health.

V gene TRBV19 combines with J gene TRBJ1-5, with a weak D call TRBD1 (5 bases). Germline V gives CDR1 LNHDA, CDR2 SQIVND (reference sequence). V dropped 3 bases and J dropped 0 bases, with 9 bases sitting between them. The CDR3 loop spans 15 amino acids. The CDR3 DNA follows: TGTGCCAGTAGTATTGATAGGGGTAGCAATCAGCCCCAGCATTTT. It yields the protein CASSIDRGSNQPQHF.

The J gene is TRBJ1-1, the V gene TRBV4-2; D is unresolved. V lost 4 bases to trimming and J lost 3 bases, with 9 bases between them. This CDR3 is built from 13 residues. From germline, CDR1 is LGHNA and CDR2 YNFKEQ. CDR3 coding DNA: TGTGCCAGCAGCCCGTATAGGGACACTGAAGCTTTCTTT. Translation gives CASSPYRDTEAFF.

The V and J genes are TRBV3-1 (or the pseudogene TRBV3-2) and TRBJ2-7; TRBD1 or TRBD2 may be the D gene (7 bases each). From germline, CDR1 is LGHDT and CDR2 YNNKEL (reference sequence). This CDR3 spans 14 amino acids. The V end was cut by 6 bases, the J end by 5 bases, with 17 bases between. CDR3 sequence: CASRNREGANEQYF. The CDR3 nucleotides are TGTGCCAGCAGAAACAGGGAGGGGGCGAACGAGCAGTACTTC.

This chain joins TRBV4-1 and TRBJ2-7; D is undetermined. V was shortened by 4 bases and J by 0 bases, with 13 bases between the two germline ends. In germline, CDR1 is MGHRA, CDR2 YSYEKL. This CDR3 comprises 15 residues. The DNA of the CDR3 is TGCGCCAGCAGCCCCCTGCCAGTGAACTCCTACGAGCAGTACTTC. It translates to CASSPLPVNSYEQYF.